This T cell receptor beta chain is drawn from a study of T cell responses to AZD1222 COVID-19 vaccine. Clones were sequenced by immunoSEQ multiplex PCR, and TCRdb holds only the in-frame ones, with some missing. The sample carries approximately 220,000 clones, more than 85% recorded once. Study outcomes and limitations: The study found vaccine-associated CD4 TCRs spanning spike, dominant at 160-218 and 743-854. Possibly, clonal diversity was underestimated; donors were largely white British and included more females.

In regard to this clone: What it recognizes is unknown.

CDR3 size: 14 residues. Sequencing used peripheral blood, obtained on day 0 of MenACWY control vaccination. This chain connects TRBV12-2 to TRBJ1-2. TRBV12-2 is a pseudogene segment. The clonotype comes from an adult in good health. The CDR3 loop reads CASRLEAGCYGYTF. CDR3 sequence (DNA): TGTGCAAGTCGCTTAGAGGCGGGATGCTATGGCTACACCTTC.